This passage covers 22 T cell receptor beta chains from one sample sequenced in a study of blood T cell repertoires in COVID-19. The protocol was immunoSEQ multiplex PCR, while the TCRdb copy is restricted to in-frame clones and leaves out a portion. Among 380,000 or so clones listed, around 90% were seen once. The sample was PBMCs or T cells enriched from blood (not recorded which). The receptors originated from a woman between 40 and 50 years old with acute COVID-19.

The chain carries TRBV11-2 and TRBJ1-2; no clear D gene. V lost 0 bases to trimming and J lost 5 bases, with 7 bases between them. This CDR3 is 13 amino acids long. CDR1 and CDR2 (germline): SGHAT, FQNNGV. Written as DNA, the CDR3 is TGTGCCAGCAGCTTAGATGTGGCTTATGGCTACACCTTC. It specifies CASSLDVAYGYTF.

This clone came up once. The rearrangement links TRBV6-9 to TRBJ2-7; TRBD2 aligns across 8 bases. Trimming took 3 bases from V and 7 from J; bases not matched to a gene: 11. CDR3 length equals 15 residues. Germline V lookup: CDR1 MNHGY, CDR2 SVAAGI. CDR3: CASSYPGTSPEEQYF. The CDR3 DNA reads as TGTGCCAGCAGTTACCCCGGGACTAGTCCAGAAGAGCAGTACTTC.

This rearrangement joins TRBV7-9 to TRBJ2-1; TRBD2 agrees at 7 bases. Germline V gene data show CDR1 as SEHNR and CDR2 as FQNEAQ (reference sequence). V dropped 1 base and J dropped 6; count of bases not matched to a gene: 9. The CDR3 consists of 16 residues. CDR3 in amino acids: CASSLVPAGSGNEQFF. The DNA of the CDR3 is TGTGCCAGCAGCTTAGTGCCAGCGGGGTCAGGCAATGAGCAGTTCTTC.

The chain is built from TRBV19 and TRBJ1-1; D unclear. Between the trimmed V and J ends, which lost 6 bases and 1 base, there was a span of 15 bases. The CDR3 length is 15 residues. Germline V CDR1 and CDR2: LNHDA, SQIVND (reference sequence). The DNA of the CDR3 is TGTGCCAGTAGCTCCCTCCGTAGGAGGAACACTGAAGCTTTCTTT. Encoded protein: CASSSLRRRNTEAFF. The full variable domain, its missing parts supplied by reference TRBV19 and TRBJ1-1, is DGGITQSPKYLFRKEGQNVTLSCEQNLNHDAMYWYRQDPGQGLRLIYYSQIVNDFQKGDIAEGYSVSREKKESFPLTVTSAQKNPTAFYLCASSSLRRRNTEAFFGQGTRLTVV.

The V call is TRBV10-2, the J call TRBJ2-3, with a possible D match to TRBD2 (5 bases). The CDR3 covers 12 residues. V shed 6 bases and J shed 10 bases, with 14 bases lying between them. Looked up from germline, CDR1 is WSHSY and CDR2 is SAAADI. In DNA, the CDR3 is TGCGCCAGCAGAGATACTAGGATAGCGCAGTATTTT. Amino acid sequence: CASRDTRIAQYF.

The chain uses TRBV9 and TRBJ2-1; a possible D gene is TRBD1 (6 bases). Germline-derived CDR1 and CDR2 are SGDLS and YYNGEE. This CDR3 region has 15 residues. V lost 0 bases, J lost 7 bases, and 14 bases lay in between. This CDR3 is CASSVGWGPGNEQFF. The CDR3 DNA reads as TGTGCCAGCAGCGTAGGTTGGGGGCCGGGGAATGAGCAGTTCTTC.

The chain has TRBV9 and TRBJ2-3; 10 nucleotides line up with TRBD2. Per the germline V gene, CDR1 is SGDLS and CDR2 is YYNGEE. Trimming cost V 4 bases and J 2 bases; bases outside gene matches: 7. The CDR3 is 16 amino acids. CDR3 protein: CASSSLAGGLTDTQYF. DNA of the CDR3: TGTGCCAGCAGCTCATTAGCGGGGGGCCTCACAGATACGCAGTATTTT.

The CDR3 region has the DNA TGTGCCAGCACCTTGGGACACGGGGAGACCCAGTACTTC. It is translated as CASTLGHGETQYF. The rearrangement joins TRBV25-1 to TRBJ2-5, with a weak D call TRBD1 (6 bases). CDR1 and CDR2 (germline): MGHDK, SYGVNS. This CDR3 contains 13 residues. With 7 bases removed from V and 5 bases from J, the gap between germline ends came to 14 bases.

The chain combines TRBV18 with TRBJ1-4, with a tentative D call TRBD1 (5 bases). Trimming shortened V by 2 bases and J by 7 bases, and 11 bases separated the two germline ends. The CDR3 length is 14 residues. The germline V gene has CDR1 KGHSH and CDR2 LQKENI. In nucleotides, the CDR3 is TGTGCCAGCTCACCAGACTCGGGGGGTGAAAAACTGTTTTTT. As protein: CASSPDSGGEKLFF.

The rearrangement links TRBV5-1 to TRBJ2-7; 8 nucleotides line up with TRBD1. Germline V lookup: CDR1 SGHRS, CDR2 YFSETQ. J lost 5 bases, V lost 4 bases, and 8 bases had no gene match. CDR3 length: 14 residues. Here the CDR3 reads CASSPGQGTDEQYF. The CDR3, as DNA: TGCGCCAGCAGCCCAGGACAGGGCACGGACGAGCAGTACTTC.

The chain employs TRBV6-5 and TRBJ1-3, with D uncertain. Trimming pared 4 bases from V and 4 bases from J, leaving 8 bases between. The CDR3 length is 13 residues. Germline lookup yields CDR1 MNHEY and CDR2 SVGAGI. The CDR3 region is CASSSEKGNTIYF. DNA of the CDR3: TGTGCCAGCAGTTCAGAAAAAGGAAACACCATATATTTT.

The chain uses TRBV7-9 and TRBJ2-7; 8 bases are a match to TRBD2. In germline, CDR1 is SEHNR, CDR2 FQNEAQ (reference sequence). V dropped 4 bases and J dropped 1; count of bases not matched to a gene: 12. This CDR3 is 17 amino acids long. The CDR3 region is CASSSKTRGVGSYEQYF. DNA of the CDR3: TGTGCCAGCAGCTCAAAGACGCGGGGGGTAGGATCCTACGAGCAGTACTTC.

The chain combines TRBV5-1 with TRBJ1-1; 10 bases map to TRBD1. The length of the CDR3 is 18 residues. Germline assignment: CDR1 SGHRS and CDR2 YFSETQ. The ends lost 0 bases at V and 0 bases at J; junction bases unmatched: 8. The CDR3 loop is CASSLALTGQGVNTEAFF. As DNA, the CDR3 is TGCGCCAGCAGCTTGGCCCTCACCGGACAGGGGGTGAACACTGAAGCTTTCTTT.

The chain combines TRBV19 with TRBJ1-1, with D perhaps matching TRBD1 (6 bases). The CDR3 loop spans 17 amino acids. Trimming pared 4 bases from V and 0 bases from J, leaving 18 bases between. In germline, CDR1 is LNHDA, CDR2 SQIVND (reference sequence). CDR3 DNA: TGTGCCAGTAGTAGGGGCGGATTAGGACAGATGAACACTGAAGCTTTCTTT. It encodes CASSRGGLGQMNTEAFF.

This chain links TRBV18 with TRBJ1-1; possibly TRBD1 for D (5 bases). This CDR3 region has 15 residues. The germline V and J ends were trimmed by 3 bases and 1 base, with 12 bases remaining between them. CDR1 is KGHSH and CDR2 is LQKENI in the germline V gene. This chain's CDR3 is CASSPQGGANTEAFF. CDR3 bases: TGTGCCAGCTCACCTCAGGGTGGGGCGAACACTGAAGCTTTCTTT.

This chain connects TRBV18 to TRBJ2-5; 13 positions match TRBD2. Trimming cost V 3 bases and J 2 bases; bases outside gene matches: 0. Germline assignment: CDR1 KGHSH and CDR2 LQKENI. This CDR3 comprises 15 residues. CDR3 region: CASSPGLAGQETQYF. CDR3 in DNA: TGTGCCAGCTCACCGGGACTAGCGGGGCAAGAGACCCAGTACTTC.

As to this clone: A read error may produce the germline difference seen at one junction end. The genes are TRBV5-1 and TRBJ1-2; 7 positions agree with TRBD1. The CDR3 has 15 amino acids. Germline assignment: CDR1 SGHRS and CDR2 YFSETQ. The CDR3 DNA is TGCGCCAGCAGCTTGGGGGGACAGCCGCCTATGGCTACCGCCTTC. Translated, it gives CASSLGGQPPMATAF.

The CDR3 nucleotides read TGTGCCACCCCTGGACAGGGGTGGAACATTCAGTACTTC. Translated, it gives CATPGQGWNIQYF. The V and J genes are TRBV21-1 and TRBJ2-4; TRBD1, the D gene given by the table, was not confirmed from the DNA. TRBV21-1 is listed as a pseudogene. CDR3 length: 13 residues.

This rearrangement joins TRBV29-1 to TRBJ1-2, with D perhaps matching TRBD1 (5 bases). Trimming took off 5 bases at V and 2 bases at J, with 12 bases between the two ends. The germline gives CDR1 SQVTM, CDR2 ANQGSEA. The CDR3 has 13 amino acids. Here the CDR3 reads CSVLVSGNYGYTF. DNA of the CDR3: TGCAGCGTTCTAGTTTCAGGGAACTATGGCTACACCTTC.

This clone turned up a few times. The chain carries TRBV19 and TRBJ2-1; 11 nucleotides align to TRBD1. The junction had 8 bases not matched to a gene; V was cut back by 2 bases and J by 8 bases. Germline loops: CDR1 LNHDA, CDR2 SQIVND (reference sequence). The CDR3 length is 16 residues. For the CDR3, the DNA is TGTGCCAGTAGTATAATTACGGGACAGGGGGAGGATGAGCAGTTCTTC. Encoded protein: CASSIITGQGEDEQFF.

V usage is TRBV11-2 and J usage is TRBJ2-2, with D uncertain. Germline values: CDR1 SGHAT, CDR2 FQNNGV. The CDR3 spans 13 residues. The ends were cut back, 6 bases at V and 6 bases at J, with 11 bases in the middle. As DNA, the CDR3 is TGTGCCAGCAGGAGAGCGCCCGCCGGGGAGCTGTTTTTT. It encodes CASRRAPAGELFF.

This clone was counted once. This rearrangement joins TRBV9 to TRBJ2-1; D remains ambiguous. CDR1 SGDLS and CDR2 YYNGEE come from the germline V gene. This CDR3 is 14 amino acids long. Trimming took off 3 bases at V and 6 bases at J, with 13 bases between the two ends. CDR3: CASSALLSGNEQFF. Here the CDR3 DNA reads TGTGCCAGCAGCGCCCTCCTAAGTGGCAATGAGCAGTTCTTC.